The text below deals with one T cell receptor (beta chain). The time point is: newly diagnosed GD, antithyroid drugs for less than 3 months. Generation of the TCR library employed RNA extracted from PBMCs. Per American Thyroid Association guidelines, Graves' disease was diagnosed. Germline loops: CDR1 LNHDA, CDR2 SQIVND (reference sequence). The CDR3 extends over 14 amino acids. Trimming removed 7 bases from V and 9 bases from J, with 16 bases in between. Arm-PCR of CDR3 regions and iRepertoire HTBI primers were the basis on which TCR beta libraries were built. TCRdb recomputed calls from the multiplex PCR reads with MiXCR, one row per CDR3 protein. This sample carries 550,000 to 700,000 distinct CDR3 sequences, more than 15% of them seen once, and the ten largest clones take about 11%. The data derive from a study of regulatory T cells in long-lasting Graves disease. The same specimen was also included in a second study, on T cells in Graves' hyperthyroidism and ophthalmopathy.

V and J are TRBV19 and TRBJ1-6, with a possible D match to TRBD1 (5 bases). The clonotype comes from a man aged 18 to 30 with Graves disease. This material consisted of peripheral blood mononuclear cells (PBMCs), taken at new diagnosis, from a patient treated with antithyroid drugs. CDR3 in DNA: TGTGCCAGTACGAGGGGATTGGAGGGTTCACCCCTCCACTTT. Translated: CASTRGLEGSPLHF.